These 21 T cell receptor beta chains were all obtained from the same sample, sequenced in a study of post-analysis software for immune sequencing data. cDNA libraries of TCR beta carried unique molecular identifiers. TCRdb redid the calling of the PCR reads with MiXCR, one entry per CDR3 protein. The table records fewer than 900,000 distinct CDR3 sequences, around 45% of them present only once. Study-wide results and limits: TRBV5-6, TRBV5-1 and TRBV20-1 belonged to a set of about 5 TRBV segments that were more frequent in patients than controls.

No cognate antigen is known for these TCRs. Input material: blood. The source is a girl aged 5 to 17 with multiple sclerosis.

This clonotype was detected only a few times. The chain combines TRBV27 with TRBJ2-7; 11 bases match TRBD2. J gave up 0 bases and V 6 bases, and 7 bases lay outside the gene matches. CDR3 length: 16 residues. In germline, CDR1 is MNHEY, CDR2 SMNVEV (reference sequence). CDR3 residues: CASSPGLAEVSYEQYF. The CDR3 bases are TGTGCCAGCAGCCCGGGACTAGCGGAAGTCTCCTACGAGCAGTACTTC.

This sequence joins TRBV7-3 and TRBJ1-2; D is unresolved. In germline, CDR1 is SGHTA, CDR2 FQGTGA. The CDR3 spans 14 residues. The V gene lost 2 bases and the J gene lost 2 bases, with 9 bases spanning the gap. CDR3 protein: CASSLDPVNYGYTF. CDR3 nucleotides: TGTGCCAGCAGCTTAGATCCAGTAAACTATGGCTACACCTTC.

The CDR3 DNA reads as TGTGCCAGCAGCCATACCCAGGGCGGGGGAAGCACAGATACGCAGTATTTT. It is translated as CASSHTQGGGSTDTQYF. V gene TRBV3-1 combines with J gene TRBJ2-3; 7 bases are a match to TRBD2. Germline V gives CDR1 LGHDT, CDR2 YNNKEL (reference sequence). The CDR3 sequence is 17 residues long. Germline trimming cut 3 bases from V and 0 bases from J; bases unmatched to any gene: 9.

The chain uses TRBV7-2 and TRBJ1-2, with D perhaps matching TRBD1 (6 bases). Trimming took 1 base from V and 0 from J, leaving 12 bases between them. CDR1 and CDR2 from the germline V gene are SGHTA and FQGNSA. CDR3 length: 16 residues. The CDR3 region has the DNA TGTGCCAGCAGCTTAGAATGGGACACCCCTAACTATGGCTACACCTTC. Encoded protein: CASSLEWDTPNYGYTF.

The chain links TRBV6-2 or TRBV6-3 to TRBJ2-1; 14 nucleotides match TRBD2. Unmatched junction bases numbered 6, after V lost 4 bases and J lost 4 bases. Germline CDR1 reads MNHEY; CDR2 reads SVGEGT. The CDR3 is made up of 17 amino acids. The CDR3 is CASSLTSGRGLYNEQFF. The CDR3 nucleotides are TGTGCCAGCAGTTTGACTAGCGGGAGGGGGCTATACAATGAGCAGTTCTTC.

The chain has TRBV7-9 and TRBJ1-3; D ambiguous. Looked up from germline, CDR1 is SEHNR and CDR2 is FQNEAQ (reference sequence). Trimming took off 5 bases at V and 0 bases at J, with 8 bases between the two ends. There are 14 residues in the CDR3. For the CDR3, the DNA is TGTGCCAGCAGCCCGTCCTTCTCTGGAAACACCATATATTTT. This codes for CASSPSFSGNTIYF.

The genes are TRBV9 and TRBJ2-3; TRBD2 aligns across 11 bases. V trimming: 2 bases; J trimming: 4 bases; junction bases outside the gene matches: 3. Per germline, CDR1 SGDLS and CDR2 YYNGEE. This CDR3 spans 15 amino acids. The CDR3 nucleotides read TGTGCCAGCAGCGTTACTAGCGGGAGCCCAGATACGCAGTATTTT. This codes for CASSVTSGSPDTQYF.

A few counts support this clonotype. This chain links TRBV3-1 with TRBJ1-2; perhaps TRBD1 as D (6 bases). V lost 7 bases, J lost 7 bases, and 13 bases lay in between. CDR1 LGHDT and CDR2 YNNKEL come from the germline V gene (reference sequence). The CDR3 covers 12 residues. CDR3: CASTLQGSGYTF. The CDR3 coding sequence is TGTGCCAGCACCCTTCAGGGGAGTGGCTACACCTTC.

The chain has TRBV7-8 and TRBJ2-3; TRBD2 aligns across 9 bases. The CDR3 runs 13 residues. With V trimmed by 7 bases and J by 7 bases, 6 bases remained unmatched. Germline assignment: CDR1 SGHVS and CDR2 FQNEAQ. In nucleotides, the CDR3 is TGTGCCAGCACCAGGACTAGCGCGCATACGCAGTATTTT. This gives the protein CASTRTSAHTQYF.

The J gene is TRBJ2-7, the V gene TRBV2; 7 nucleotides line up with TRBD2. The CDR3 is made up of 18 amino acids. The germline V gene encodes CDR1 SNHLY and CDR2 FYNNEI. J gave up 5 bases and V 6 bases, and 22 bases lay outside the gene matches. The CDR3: CASSPALGLGTIPNEQYF. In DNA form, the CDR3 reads TGTGCCAGCAGCCCCGCCTTAGGACTAGGAACCATTCCTAACGAGCAGTACTTC.

The CDR3 protein is CASSLVMSGEWYF. The CDR3 DNA is TGTGCCAGCAGTTTAGTAATGTCCGGGGAATGGTACTTC. The genes are TRBV12-3 or TRBV12-4 and TRBJ2-7, with D possibly TRBD2 on 5 matching bases. This CDR3 has 13 residues. V lost 1 base and J 12 bases, leaving 16 bases between the germline ends.

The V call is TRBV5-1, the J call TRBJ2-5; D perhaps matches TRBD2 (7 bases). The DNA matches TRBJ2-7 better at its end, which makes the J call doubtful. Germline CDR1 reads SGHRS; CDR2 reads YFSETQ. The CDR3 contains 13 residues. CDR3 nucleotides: TGCGCCAGCAGAACGGGGGGCTTCGACGAGCAGTACTTC. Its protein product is CASRTGGFDEQYF.

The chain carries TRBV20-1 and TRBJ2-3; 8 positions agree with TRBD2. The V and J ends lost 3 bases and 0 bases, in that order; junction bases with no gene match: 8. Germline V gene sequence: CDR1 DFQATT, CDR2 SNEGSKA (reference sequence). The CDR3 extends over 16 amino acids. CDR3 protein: CSASPLAAASTDTQYF. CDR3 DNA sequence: TGCAGTGCTAGCCCACTAGCGGCCGCTAGCACAGATACGCAGTATTTT.

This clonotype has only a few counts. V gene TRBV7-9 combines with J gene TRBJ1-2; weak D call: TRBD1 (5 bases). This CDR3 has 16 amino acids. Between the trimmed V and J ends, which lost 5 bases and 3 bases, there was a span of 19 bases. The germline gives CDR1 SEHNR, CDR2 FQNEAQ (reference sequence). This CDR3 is CASSRTQGGRDYGYTF. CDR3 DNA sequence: TGTGCCAGCAGCAGGACCCAGGGTGGACGGGACTATGGCTACACCTTC.

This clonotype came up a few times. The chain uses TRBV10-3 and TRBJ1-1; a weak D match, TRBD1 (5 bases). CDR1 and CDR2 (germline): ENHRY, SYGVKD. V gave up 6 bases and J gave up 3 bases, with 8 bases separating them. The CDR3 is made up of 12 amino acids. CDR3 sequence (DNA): TGTGCCATCAGATCGGGGGACACTGAAGCTTTCTTT. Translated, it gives CAIRSGDTEAFF.

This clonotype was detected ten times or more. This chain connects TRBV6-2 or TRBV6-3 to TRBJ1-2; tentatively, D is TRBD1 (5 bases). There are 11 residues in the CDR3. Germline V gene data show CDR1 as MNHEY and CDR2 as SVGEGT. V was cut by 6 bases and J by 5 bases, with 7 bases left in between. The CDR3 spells CASRAGYGYTF. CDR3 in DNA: TGTGCCAGCAGAGCAGGGTATGGCTACACCTTC.

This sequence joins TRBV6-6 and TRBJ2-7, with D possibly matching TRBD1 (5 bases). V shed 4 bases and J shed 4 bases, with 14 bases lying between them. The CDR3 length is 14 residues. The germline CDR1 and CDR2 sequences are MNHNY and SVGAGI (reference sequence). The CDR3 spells CASSFGHRLYEQYF. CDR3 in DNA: TGTGCCAGCAGTTTCGGACATCGTCTGTACGAGCAGTACTTC.

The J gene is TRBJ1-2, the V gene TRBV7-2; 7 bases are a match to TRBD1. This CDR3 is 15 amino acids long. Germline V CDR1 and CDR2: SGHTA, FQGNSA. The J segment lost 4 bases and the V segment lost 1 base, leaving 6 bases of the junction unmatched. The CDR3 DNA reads TGTGCCAGCAGCTTAGTGGGACAGACTATCTATGGCTACACCTTC. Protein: CASSLVGQTIYGYTF. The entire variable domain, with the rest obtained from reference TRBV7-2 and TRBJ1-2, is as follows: GAGVSQSPSNKVTEKGKDVELRCDPISGHTALYWYRQSLGQGLEFLIYFQGNSAPDKSGLPSDRFSAERTGGSVSTLTIQRTQQEDSAVYLCASSLVGQTIYGYTFGSGTRLTVV.

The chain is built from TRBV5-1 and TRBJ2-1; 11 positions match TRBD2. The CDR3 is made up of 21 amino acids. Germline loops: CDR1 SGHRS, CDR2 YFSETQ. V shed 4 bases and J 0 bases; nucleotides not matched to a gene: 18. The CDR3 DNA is TGCGCCAGCAGCCGCGGGACTAGCGGAGTCGGGGCCCGGAGCTCCTACAATGAGCAGTTCTTC. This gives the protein CASSRGTSGVGARSSYNEQFF.

The CDR3, as DNA: TGCAGCGCCGTGGGGGGGCGAAACTCTGGAAACACCATATATTTT. Its translation is CSAVGGRNSGNTIYF. The chain employs TRBV29-1 and TRBJ1-3, with D perhaps matching TRBD1 (6 bases). V lost 7 bases, J lost 0 bases, and 16 bases lay in between. The CDR3 runs to 15 residues. CDR1 is SQVTM and CDR2 is ANQGSEA in the germline V gene. Based on the CDR3 plus reference TRBV29-1 and TRBJ1-3, the full variable domain is SAVISQKPSRDICQRGTSLTIQCQVDSQVTMMFWYRQQPGQSLTLIATANQGSEATYESGFVIDKFPISRPNLTFSTLTVSNMSPEDSSIYLCSAVGGRNSGNTIYFGEGSWLTVV.

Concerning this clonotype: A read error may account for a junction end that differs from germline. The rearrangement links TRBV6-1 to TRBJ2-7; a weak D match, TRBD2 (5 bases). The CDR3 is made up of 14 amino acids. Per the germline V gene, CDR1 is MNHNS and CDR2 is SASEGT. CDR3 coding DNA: TGTGCCAGCAGTGAAGCGCGAGGGCCCTACGATCAGTACTTC. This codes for CASSEARGPYDQYF.